A single sample gave rise to the 26 T cell receptor beta chains below, sequenced in a study of T cell changes during pregnancy in multiple sclerosis. Profiling relied on immunoSEQ multiplex PCR, and the TCRdb table lists in-frame clones only, not all of them. This sample has tens of thousands of clones; 92% occur once, and the top ten carry 1.3%. The sample taken for sequencing was peripheral blood. These receptors were taken from a female donor with multiple sclerosis, enrolled in a pregnancy study.

The V and J genes are TRBV6-1 and TRBJ1-1; unclear D gene. V gave up 5 bases and J gave up 11 bases, with 9 bases separating them. CDR3 length equals 10 residues. Germline loops: CDR1 MNHNS, CDR2 SASEGT. This CDR3 reads CASSTAAAFF. CDR3 nucleotides: TGTGCCAGCAGTACAGCCGCCGCTTTCTTT.

This clone was counted once. The chain combines TRBV7-9 with TRBJ1-1; no definite D call. Trimming left V 1 base short and J 7 bases short, with 10 bases between. Looked up from germline, CDR1 is SEHNR and CDR2 is FQNEAQ (reference sequence). The CDR3 sequence is 13 residues long. CDR3 coding DNA: TGTGCCAGCAGCTTAGTATCGCCACTTGAAGCTTTCTTT. Translating gives CASSLVSPLEAFF.

The chain links TRBV6-6 to TRBJ1-1; D possibly corresponds to TRBD1 (5 bases). CDR3 length equals 12 residues. Germline CDR1 is MNHNY and CDR2 is SVGAGI (reference sequence). V shed 6 bases and J shed 11 bases, with 16 bases lying between them. The DNA for the CDR3 is TGTGCCAGCAGCCCCAAGGGGTTACGGGCTTTCTTT. Amino acid sequence: CASSPKGLRAFF.

The chain has TRBV4-1 and TRBJ2-3, with D unresolved. The length of the CDR3 is 15 residues. Germline V gives CDR1 MGHRA, CDR2 YSYEKL. Trimming left V 5 bases short and J 2 bases short, with 14 bases between. The CDR3: CASSSRSLDTDTQYF. Here the CDR3 DNA reads TGCGCCAGCAGCTCACGGTCCCTAGACACAGATACGCAGTATTTT.

This clone was picked up one time. This chain links TRBV5-1 with TRBJ2-1, with D possibly matching TRBD1 (7 bases). The V and J ends lost 4 bases and 3 bases respectively, with 14 bases between them. The length of the CDR3 is 15 residues. Germline V lookup: CDR1 SGHRS, CDR2 YFSETQ. Here the CDR3 reads CASSPTRDSYNEQFF. The CDR3 nucleotides read TGCGCCAGCAGCCCGACTAGGGACAGCTACAATGAGCAGTTCTTC.

The gene calls are TRBV29-1 and TRBJ2-5; D call uncertain. Trimming shortened V by 4 bases and J by 3 bases, and 6 bases separated the two germline ends. The CDR3 length is 11 residues. The germline CDR1 and CDR2 sequences are SQVTM and ANQGSEA. DNA of the CDR3: TGCAGCGTTGTGGCGGAAGAGACCCAGTACTTC. Its translation: CSVVAEETQYF. Supplemented by reference TRBV29-1 and TRBJ2-5, the full variable domain reads SAVISQKPSRDICQRGTSLTIQCQVDSQVTMMFWYRQQPGQSLTLIATANQGSEATYESGFVIDKFPISRPNLTFSTLTVSNMSPEDSSIYLCSVVAEETQYFGPGTRLLVL.

This clone was detected only a few times. Since no conserved phenylalanine or tryptophan closes the CDR3, a read error is the likely cause. The DNA is omitted, as the CDR3 cannot be located on it reliably, and the CDR3 follows TCRdb's listing. The CDR3 spells CASSFPFARPQV. The genes are TRBV27 and TRBJ1-2; the D segment call TRBD1 is taken from the table without a DNA check. The CDR3 length is 12 residues, termini included. Germline loops: CDR1 MNHEY, CDR2 SMNVEV (reference sequence).

The CDR3 is CSVLTGSGATNEKLFF. In nucleotides, the CDR3 is TGCAGCGTTTTGACAGGGAGTGGGGCAACTAATGAAAAACTGTTTTTT. This chain joins TRBV29-1 and TRBJ1-4; 7 bases match TRBD1. Trimming took 5 bases from V and 0 from J; bases not matched to a gene: 9. This CDR3 comprises 16 residues. Germline CDR1 and CDR2: SQVTM and ANQGSEA.

The chain employs TRBV5-1 and TRBJ2-1, with TRBD2 matching over 7 bases. Germline-derived CDR1 and CDR2 are SGHRS and YFSETQ. The CDR3 runs 17 residues. The junction had 15 bases not matched to a gene; V was cut back by 3 bases and J by 6 bases. The CDR3 DNA sequence: TGCGCCAGCAGCTCCCCCTTTGGGGGAGCGGGGTCCAATGAGCAGTTCTTC. As protein: CASSSPFGGAGSNEQFF.

V gene TRBV10-2 combines with J gene TRBJ2-1; no clear D. Germline V gene lookup returns CDR1 WSHSY and CDR2 SAAADI. V was clipped by 7 bases and J by 0 bases, with 10 bases between them. This CDR3 has 14 residues. The CDR3 DNA sequence: TGCGCCAGCACGGCGCGACGCTCCTACAATGAGCAGTTCTTC. This translates into CASTARRSYNEQFF.

The chain couples TRBV4-2 to TRBJ1-2; unclear D gene. V lost 0 bases to trimming and J lost 6 bases, with 8 bases between them. Germline V gene data show CDR1 as LGHNA and CDR2 as YNFKEQ. The CDR3 has 13 residues. In DNA form, the CDR3 reads TGTGCCAGCAGCCAAGATCCACGGGATGGCTACACCTTC. It encodes CASSQDPRDGYTF.

The rearrangement joins TRBV6-1 to TRBJ2-5; 12 nucleotides line up with TRBD2. With V trimmed by 6 bases and J by 6 bases, 8 bases remained unmatched. Germline CDR1 MNHNS, CDR2 SASEGT. CDR3 length equals 15 residues. The CDR3 sequence: CASSPLAGGPQTQYF. Written as DNA, the CDR3 is TGTGCCAGCAGCCCTCTAGCGGGAGGGCCCCAGACCCAGTACTTC.

This clone is a singleton in its sample. The chain couples TRBV13 to TRBJ1-4; D gene uncertain. V shed 0 bases and J shed 0 bases, with 14 bases lying between them. Germline CDR1 and CDR2: PRHDT and FYEKMQ (reference sequence). CDR3 length: 18 residues. The CDR3 DNA reads TGTGCCAGCAGCTTAGGAGGTGGCAGAGACGCAACTAATGAAAAACTGTTTTTT. As protein: CASSLGGGRDATNEKLFF.

The chain combines TRBV5-4 with TRBJ2-3; 8 positions agree with TRBD2. The CDR3 spans 16 residues. Per the germline V gene, CDR1 is SGHNT and CDR2 is YYREEE (reference sequence). V shed 1 base, J shed 2 bases, and the junction held 6 bases outside the gene matches. The CDR3 nucleotides read TGTGCCAGCAGCTTGCCGACTAGCGAAAACACAGATACGCAGTATTTT. Its protein product is CASSLPTSENTDTQYF. Full variable domain (missing parts from reference TRBV5-4 and TRBJ2-3): ETGVTQSPTHLIKTRGQQVTLRCSSQSGHNTVSWYQQALGQGPQFIFQYYREEENGRGNFPPRFSGLQFPNYSSELNVNALELDDSALYLCASSLPTSENTDTQYFGPGTRLTVL.

V and J are TRBV10-3 and TRBJ2-7; 8 nucleotides align to TRBD2. J lost 3 bases, V lost 3 bases, and 10 bases had no gene match. Germline loops: CDR1 ENHRY, CDR2 SYGVKD. The CDR3 runs 16 residues. CDR3 sequence reads: CAISDTRAGGGYEQYF. The CDR3 coding sequence is TGTGCCATCAGTGATACTCGGGCGGGAGGAGGCTACGAGCAGTACTTC.

The chain couples TRBV18 to TRBJ1-1, with 8 bases matching TRBD1. The CDR3 has 14 residues. V lost 6 bases and J lost 1; bases outside the gene matches: 4. Germline V lookup: CDR1 KGHSH, CDR2 LQKENI. As DNA, the CDR3 is TGTGCCAGCTCTATAGGACAGGGGAACACTGAAGCTTTCTTT. This translates into CASSIGQGNTEAFF.

V is TRBV9 and J is TRBJ2-1; D possibly matches TRBD1 or TRBD2 (5 bases each). The CDR3 has 16 residues. Germline loops: CDR1 SGDLS, CDR2 YYNGEE. Trimming took 5 bases from V and 5 from J, leaving 20 bases between them. As DNA, the CDR3 is TGTGCCAGCAGTGTTTCGTGGGGGAGCAAGCACAATGAGCAGTTCTTC. Amino acids: CASSVSWGSKHNEQFF.

This clone was detected only a few times. The chain carries TRBV4-3 and TRBJ2-7; TRBD1 matches 12 bases. The CDR3 contains 16 residues. Germline loops: CDR1 LGHNA, CDR2 YSLEER. Trimming at V came to 0 bases and at J to 5 bases, leaving 5 bases not matched to a gene. In nucleotides, the CDR3 is TGCGCCAGCAGCCAAGAACTAGGGACAGGGGGCCACGAGCAGTACTTC. This gives the protein CASSQELGTGGHEQYF.

The chain carries TRBV5-1 and TRBJ2-3, with D maybe TRBD2 (6 bases). There are 15 residues in the CDR3. CDR1 is SGHRS and CDR2 is YFSETQ in the germline V gene. Trimming took off 3 bases at V and 6 bases at J, with 17 bases between the two ends. CDR3 nucleotides: TGCGCCAGCAGCTCGAAGACTAGTGGGGGGGATACGCAGTATTTT. Translating gives CASSSKTSGGDTQYF.

The chain uses TRBV5-4 and TRBJ1-1; D call uncertain. CDR3 size: 14 residues. The V end was cut by 6 bases, the J end by 1 base, with 13 bases between. Per the germline V gene, CDR1 is SGHNT and CDR2 is YYREEE (reference sequence). CDR3 region: CASTGPTRNTEAFF. Written as DNA, the CDR3 is TGTGCCAGCACCGGCCCAACAAGGAACACTGAAGCTTTCTTT.

In nucleotides, the CDR3 is TGTGCCAGCAGCCAAGAGCGAGGGGGCTACTACGAGCAGTACTTC. Encoded protein: CASSQERGGYYEQYF. V is TRBV14 and J is TRBJ2-7; TRBD1 agrees at 7 bases. This CDR3 region has 15 residues. Germline trimming cut 0 bases from V and 3 bases from J; bases unmatched to any gene: 5. CDR1 and CDR2 (germline): SGHDN, FVKESK.

The chain recombines TRBV28 with TRBJ2-7, with D possibly matching TRBD1 (8 bases). Trimming removed 7 bases at V and 7 bases at J, with 17 bases between. The CDR3 length is 13 residues. CDR1 and CDR2 from the germline V gene are MDHEN and SYDVKM. Here the CDR3 reads CASTSGGGGEQYF. Written as DNA, the CDR3 is TGTGCCAGCACCTCAGGGGGCGGGGGTGAGCAGTACTTC.

The V call is TRBV4-2, the J call TRBJ2-7; 11 positions match TRBD2. The germline CDR1 and CDR2 sequences are LGHNA and YNFKEQ. This CDR3 region has 18 residues. V gave up 3 bases and J gave up 3 bases; unmatched junction bases: 13. CDR3 protein: CASSHSFQLAGVIYEQYF. CDR3 sequence (DNA): TGTGCCAGCAGCCACTCCTTCCAACTAGCGGGAGTAATCTACGAGCAGTACTTC.

This chain connects TRBV18 to TRBJ2-7, with no clear D. V lost 0 bases and J 4 bases, leaving 7 bases between the germline ends. Germline loops: CDR1 KGHSH, CDR2 LQKENI. CDR3 length: 13 residues. In nucleotides, the CDR3 is TGTGCCAGCTCACCACCCCCCGGGTACGAGCAGTACTTC. The encoded protein is CASSPPPGYEQYF.

The chain employs TRBV9 and TRBJ2-2; a weak D match, TRBD1 (6 bases). Between the trimmed V and J ends, which lost 3 bases and 3 bases, there was a span of 15 bases. This CDR3 spans 16 amino acids. Per germline, CDR1 SGDLS and CDR2 YYNGEE. The CDR3 sequence: CASSARLQGYTGELFF. The CDR3, as DNA: TGTGCCAGCAGCGCCCGATTACAGGGTTACACCGGGGAGCTGTTTTTT.

The V gene is TRBV18, the J gene TRBJ2-5; D is unclear. V was shortened by 5 bases and J by 4 bases, with 14 bases between the two germline ends. From germline, CDR1 is KGHSH and CDR2 LQKENI. CDR3 length: 14 amino acids. The CDR3 DNA follows: TGTGCCAGCTCAAGTAACGACGGATTAGAGACCCAGTACTTC. Its translation is CASSSNDGLETQYF.